These T cell receptor beta chains were read from a single sample in a study of CD8 T cells in Susac syndrome. TCRdb recomputed calls from the immunoSEQ multiplex PCR reads with MiXCR, one row per CDR3 protein. The sample lists about 400,000 distinct CDR3 sequences; more than 80% were seen once. The material sequenced was CD8+ T cells from PBMCs. The source of these receptors is a human donor with multiple sclerosis. CDR3s include the opening cysteine and the closing phenylalanine or tryptophan. Each record gives: D gene, clone size, J gene, V gene, CDR3 DNA, CDR3 protein. The D gene is left open where the match is weak. Clone size is given for some rows only: seen once, a few or many times, or a class if the clone is expanded.

NA | NA | TRBJ1-3 | TRBV29-1 | TGCAGCGTCTGGTGGGAACACGATCCTTACCCTGGAAACACCATATATTTT | CSVWWEHDPYPGNTIYF
NA | NA | TRBJ1-1 | TRBV5-1 | TGCGCCAGCAGCTTGGCCAAAGGGACGAACACTGAAGCTTTCTTT | CASSLAKGTNTEAFF
TRBD1 | NA | TRBJ1-2 | TRBV5-6 | TGTGCCAGCAGCTTGGGCACAGGGGGCGTGTATGGCTACACCTTC | CASSLGTGGVYGYTF
NA | NA | TRBJ2-1 | TRBV29-1 | TGCAGCGTTGAGGTTCGGCTCAATGAGCAGTTCTTC | CSVEVRLNEQFF
TRBD1 | NA | TRBJ2-7 | TRBV6-1 | TGTGCCATCACGGACAGGGAAGTCTACGAGCAGTACTTC | CAITDREVYEQYF
NA | NA | TRBJ1-6 | TRBV4-1 | TGCGCCAGCAGCCAGGATAGGACAGAGGGACTTCTGCCCCTCCACTTT | CASSQDRTEGLLPLHF
NA | once | TRBJ2-7 | TRBV30 | TGTGCCTGGAGTGTACCAGGGGCGTCCTACGAGCAGTACTTC | CAWSVPGASYEQYF
TRBD1 | NA | TRBJ2-1 | TRBV15 | TGTGCCACCAGCAGAGATCTGAGACAGGGAGTAAATGAGCAGTTCTTC | CATSRDLRQGVNEQFF
NA | NA | TRBJ2-7 | TRBV2 | TGTGCCAGCAGTGAAGTGGGGGGACAAGCCTACGAGCAGTACTTC | CASSEVGGQAYEQYF
NA | NA | TRBJ1-2 | TRBV12-3/TRBV12-4 | TGTGCCAGCAGTTTACGGGGGCCTAGCTATGGCTACACCTTC | CASSLRGPSYGYTF
NA | once | TRBJ2-1 | TRBV10-3 | TGTGCCATCAGTGAGGACCTTAATCATGAGCAGTTCTTC | CAISEDLNHEQFF
TRBD1 | NA | TRBJ2-5 | TRBV6-1 | TGTGCCAGCAGACCATCCGGGACAGGGTATGAGACCCAGTACTTC | CASRPSGTGYETQYF
NA | NA | TRBJ2-2 | TRBV12-3/TRBV12-4 | TGTGCCAGCAGTCCTACAGGGTTTGGGGAGCTGTTTTTT | CASSPTGFGELFF
NA | NA | TRBJ2-3 | TRBV2 | TGTGCCAGCACGGCCGGGTTACCCACAGATACGCAGTATTTT | CASTAGLPTDTQYF
TRBD2 | NA | TRBJ2-1 | TRBV7-9 | TGTGCCAGCAGCTTTCCGGAGCGGGAGGGCTACAATGAGCAGTTCTTC | CASSFPEREGYNEQFF
NA | NA | TRBJ1-1 | TRBV27 | TGTGCCAGCACGGGGGGAGGGGACACTGAAGCTTTCTTT | CASTGGGDTEAFF
TRBD1 | NA | TRBJ2-1 | TRBV5-1 | TGCGCCAGCAGCTGGGACAGCATGAATGAGCAGTTCTTC | CASSWDSMNEQFF
NA | NA | TRBJ2-7 | TRBV20-1 | TGCAGTGCTAGTCCGGACAACTCCTACGAGCAGTACTTC | CSASPDNSYEQYF
TRBD1 | NA | TRBJ2-6 | TRBV6-1 | TGTGCCAGCAGGCTATACCGGACAGGAAGCTCTGGGGCCAACGTCCTGACTTTC | CASRLYRTGSSGANVLTF
NA | NA | TRBJ1-3 | TRBV2 | TGTGCCAGCAATCCGGACGGGGACTCTGGAAACACCATATATTTT | CASNPDGDSGNTIYF
NA | many | TRBJ2-1 | TRBV11-2 | TGTGCCAGCAGCTTGGAATACAATGAGCAGTTCTTC | CASSLEYNEQFF
TRBD2 | NA | TRBJ2-7 | TRBV18 | TGTGCCAGCTCACCACCGACGGGGGGGCCTTACGAGCAGTACTTC | CASSPPTGGPYEQYF
NA | NA | TRBJ2-3 | TRBV6-5 | TGTGCCAGCAGCCCCAGGACAGGCACAGATACGCAGTATTTT | CASSPRTGTDTQYF
TRBD1 | NA | TRBJ1-1 | TRBV13 | TGTGCCAGCAGGGGACAGCTCAACACTGAAGCTTTCTTT | CASRGQLNTEAFF
NA | NA | TRBJ1-1 | TRBV6-1 | TGTGCCAGCAGAAGGGAGAGGGCTGATCACACTGAAGCTTTCTTT | CASRRERADHTEAFF
TRBD1 | NA | TRBJ1-1 | TRBV19 | TGTGCCAGTAGTATAGCCGGGACAGGGGTGAACACTGAAGCTTTCTTT | CASSIAGTGVNTEAFF
NA | NA | TRBJ1-5 | TRBV4-1 | TGCGCCAGCAGCCACGCTTTGTACTACAATCAGCCCCAGCATTTT | CASSHALYYNQPQHF